This TCR beta chain was recovered during a study of T cells in Graves' hyperthyroidism and ophthalmopathy. Study-level points and caveats: The authors' 13 V-J model separated ophthalmopathy from stable hyperthyroidism.

Clinical Activity Scores of at least 3, NOSPECS grades of at least 4 and durations under 3 months characterized ophthalmopathy patients. Thyroid ultrasound, orbital computed tomography, clinical symptoms, and serum thyroxine and TRAb underpinned diagnoses. RNA transcripts yielded amplified TCR beta CDR3 regions. A set of HTBI primers served as the primers for a first-round RT-PCR of the TCR CDR3. TCRdb reanalysed the multiplex PCR reads using MiXCR and keeps one entry per CDR3 protein. The sample consists of about 520,000 distinct CDR3 sequences, approximately 25% of them appearing once. CDR1 is MNHEY, CDR2 SMNVEV, per germline (reference sequence). With V trimmed by 5 bases and J by 2 bases, 15 bases remained unmatched. The CDR3 extends over 18 amino acids. This clonotype was recorded many times. What it binds is not known.

The sample taken for sequencing was blood. V usage is TRBV27 and J usage is TRBJ1-5, with 7 bases matching TRBD1. The sequence was obtained from a woman in her twenties or thirties with Graves' ophthalmopathy. This CDR3 is CASSPLNTGTEGNQPQHF. The DNA of the CDR3 is TGTGCCAGCAGTCCCCTTAATACCGGGACAGAAGGCAATCAGCCCCAGCATTTT.